This T cell receptor (beta chain) was observed in a study of blood T cell repertoires in COVID-19. About the study: Acute-phase and convalescent COVID-19 samples originated in the United States, Italy and Spain.

Germline V CDR1 and CDR2: SGHKS, YYEKEE (reference sequence). The V gene lost 1 base and the J gene lost 7 bases, with 15 bases spanning the gap. The CDR3 covers 14 residues. Original analysis: Reference gene primer amplification in the assay estimated nucleated cell counts. Clones were read by immunoSEQ multiplex PCR, and TCRdb kept only the in-frame ones, dropping some. The DNA was the basis for D and trimming; V, J and clone size are from that table. The sample lists roughly 160,000 clones; approximately 81% were seen once. What was sequenced was peripheral blood. This TCR derives from a woman aged 45 to 65 with COVID-19, enrolled during active disease. V gene TRBV5-5 combines with J gene TRBJ2-7, with D uncertain. The CDR3: CASSLLPSLREQYF. The CDR3 nucleotides are TGTGCCAGCAGCTTGCTCCCATCTCTACGGGAGCAGTACTTC.